The 6 T cell receptor beta chains given below trace back to one sample, sequenced in a study of blood T cell repertoires in COVID-19. TCRdb keeps only in-frame clones here, not all; method: immunoSEQ multiplex PCR. The table has approximately 230,000 clones, about 86% seen once. The sequenced material came from peripheral blood. The receptor source for this set is a man of 80 years or more with acute or convalescent COVID-19.

The rearrangement uses TRBV6-1 and TRBJ2-1, with a weak D call TRBD2 (7 bases). Trimming removed 4 bases from V and 1 base from J, with 14 bases in between. Germline values: CDR1 MNHNS, CDR2 SASEGT. CDR3 length: 16 amino acids. The CDR3 region has the DNA TGTGCCAGCAGTGGAAGGGGGGGGATTTCCTACAATGAGCAGTTCTTC. Its protein product is CASSGRGGISYNEQFF.

This chain uses TRBV5-4 with TRBJ2-3; 9 bases align to TRBD2. This CDR3 has 18 amino acids. Germline assignment: CDR1 SGHNT and CDR2 YYREEE (reference sequence). The trim removed 3 bases at V and 2 bases at J, leaving 13 bases unmatched. In DNA, the CDR3 is TGTGCCAGCAGCTCTCCCCTGGGGGCGGGGGGGAACACAGATACGCAGTATTTT. Amino acid sequence: CASSSPLGAGGNTDTQYF.

The CDR3 reads CASSPWAPQGGELFF. In DNA, the CDR3 is TGTGCCAGCTCACCATGGGCCCCCCAGGGCGGGGAGCTGTTTTTT. The rearrangement links TRBV18 to TRBJ2-2, with D tentatively TRBD1 (5 bases). The germline gives CDR1 KGHSH, CDR2 LQKENI. CDR3 length equals 15 residues. The V end lost 2 bases, the J end lost 7 bases, and 14 bases lay between the germline ends.

Here the CDR3 DNA reads TGTGCCAGCAGGGCGGACAGGAACACTGAAGCTTTCTTT. Translating it yields CASRADRNTEAFF. This chain links TRBV6-5 with TRBJ1-1; a weak D match, TRBD1 (6 bases). V was pared by 6 bases and J by 1 base, with 9 bases between. Germline V gene data show CDR1 as MNHEY and CDR2 as SVGAGI. This CDR3 comprises 13 residues.

CDR3 nucleotides: TGTGCCAGCAGCCCGGCGGGACAGGGTGCCGGAAACACCATATATTTT. Its protein product is CASSPAGQGAGNTIYF. The chain couples TRBV5-5 to TRBJ1-3; 9 bases match TRBD1. With V trimmed by 4 bases and J by 4 bases, 9 bases remained unmatched. Germline V gene data show CDR1 as SGHKS and CDR2 as YYEKEE (reference sequence). This CDR3 comprises 16 residues.

This clone was recorded a few times. The chain joins TRBV7-9 to TRBJ2-5, with D perhaps TRBD1 (6 bases). This CDR3 region has 15 residues. Trimming took 3 bases from V and 5 from J, leaving 16 bases between them. Per germline, CDR1 SEHNR and CDR2 FQNEAQ (reference sequence). For the CDR3, the DNA is TGTGCCAGCAGCTTGGGGCTAACAGGGATCGAGACCCAGTACTTC. It encodes CASSLGLTGIETQYF.